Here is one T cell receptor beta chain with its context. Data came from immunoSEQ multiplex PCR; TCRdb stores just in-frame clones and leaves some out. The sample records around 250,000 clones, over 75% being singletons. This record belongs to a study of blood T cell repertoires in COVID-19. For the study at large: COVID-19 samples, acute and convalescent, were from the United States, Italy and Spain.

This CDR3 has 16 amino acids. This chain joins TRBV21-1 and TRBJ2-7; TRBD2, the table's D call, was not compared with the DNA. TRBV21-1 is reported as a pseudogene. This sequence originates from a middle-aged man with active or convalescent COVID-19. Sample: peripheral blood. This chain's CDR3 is CASSKEGGRDSYEQYF. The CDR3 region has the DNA TGTGCCAGCAGCAAAGAGGGGGGGAGAGACTCCTACGAGCAGTACTTC.